Presented here are 14 T cell receptor beta chains from one specimen sequenced in a study of breast tumors, draining lymph nodes, adjacent tissues. Breast cancer patients provided tissue from their axillary draining lymph nodes. TCRdb re-derived calls from the multiplex PCR reads in MiXCR, one entry per CDR3 protein. The table includes approximately 210,000 distinct CDR3 sequences, approximately 31% detected once. Sequencing used axillary lymph node tissue. These receptors all come from a female donor with breast cancer. Some clones in this sample may be carry-over from other donors' samples.

This clonotype was picked up many times. The genes are TRBV19 and TRBJ2-6, with a possible D match to TRBD1 (5 bases). The CDR3 runs to 15 residues. V lost 5 bases to trimming and J lost 0 bases, with 8 bases between them. CDR1 is LNHDA, CDR2 SQIVND, per germline (reference sequence). Written as DNA, the CDR3 is TGTGCCAGTAGTCCACAGGCCTCTGGGGCCAACGTCCTGACTTTC. The encoded protein is CASSPQASGANVLTF. Complete variable domain (other parts from reference TRBV19 and TRBJ2-6): DGGITQSPKYLFRKEGQNVTLSCEQNLNHDAMYWYRQDPGQGLRLIYYSQIVNDFQKGDIAEGYSVSREKKESFPLTVTSAQKNPTAFYLCASSPQASGANVLTFGAGSRLTVL.

This clonotype was counted between two and nine times. Germline is not matched at one junction end, which may reflect a read error. This chain joins TRBV7-6 and TRBJ2-7, with 9 nucleotides matching TRBD2. This CDR3 has 15 amino acids. CDR1 and CDR2 (germline): SGHVS, FNYEAQ. CDR3 region: CAGSLDRLAGSEQYF. Here the CDR3 DNA reads TGTGCCGGCAGCTTAGATCGCCTAGCGGGAAGCGAGCAGTACTTC.

There are a few counts of this clonotype. V gene TRBV25-1 combines with J gene TRBJ2-7; 12 bases match TRBD1. CDR1 is MGHDK and CDR2 is SYGVNS in the germline V gene. The CDR3 is made up of 21 amino acids. V lost 5 bases to trimming and J lost 0 bases; unmatched junction nucleotides: 20. The CDR3, as DNA: TGTGCCAGCAGTCAACCCGTCCGGGACAGGGGGCGCTGGGGAAGCTCCTACGAGCAGTACTTC. Residues: CASSQPVRDRGRWGSSYEQYF.

On this clonotype: A single base separates this from a much larger clone, so it may be a read error. The chain uses TRBV18 and TRBJ2-6, with D maybe TRBD2 (5 bases). The CDR3 runs to 11 residues. Germline CDR1 reads KGHSH; CDR2 reads LQKENI. The CDR3 spells CASSRGGVPTF. CDR3 DNA: TGTGCCAGCTCCCGGGGTGGCGTCCCGACTTTC.

In this sample, this clonotype turned up many times. The CDR3 DNA sequence: TGCAGTGCTACCCCGTCTAGCGGGAGTCCGAACACCGGGGAGCTGTTTTTT. Its protein is CSATPSSGSPNTGELFF. V gene TRBV20-1 combines with J gene TRBJ2-2, with 10 bases matching TRBD2. J lost 0 bases, V lost 4 bases, and 8 bases had no gene match. The length of the CDR3 is 17 residues. Germline CDR1 is DFQATT and CDR2 is SNEGSKA (reference sequence).

This clonotype was observed a handful of times. The rearrangement uses TRBV10-1 and TRBJ2-7, with 9 bases lining up with TRBD2. Germline V gives CDR1 WNHNN, CDR2 SYGVQD (reference sequence). V trimming: 0 bases; J trimming: 5 bases; junction bases outside the gene matches: 8. The CDR3 runs to 16 residues. CDR3 region: CASSESRLAGVHEQYF. The CDR3 region has the DNA TGCGCCAGCAGTGAGTCAAGATTAGCGGGAGTCCACGAGCAGTACTTC.

This clonotype was seen at least ten times. The rearrangement joins TRBV6-2 or TRBV6-3 to TRBJ2-7; 9 positions agree with TRBD2. There are 16 residues in the CDR3. Germline V gene data show CDR1 as MNHEY and CDR2 as SVGEGT. Trimming cost V 1 base and J 3 bases; bases outside gene matches: 7. DNA of the CDR3: TGTGCCAGCAGTTACTTGACTAGCGGCCTACGCTACGAGCAGTACTTC. This encodes CASSYLTSGLRYEQYF.

The table lists this clonotype with many counts. This rearrangement joins TRBV6-1 to TRBJ1-2; D gene ambiguous. CDR3 length: 13 amino acids. The V and J ends lost 3 bases and 1 base respectively, with 6 bases between them. CDR1 is MNHNS, CDR2 SASEGT, per germline. The CDR3 sequence is CASSDLGNYGYTF. In DNA form, the CDR3 reads TGTGCCAGCAGTGACCTTGGTAACTATGGCTACACCTTC.

This clonotype was detected only once. The V and J genes are TRBV29-1 and TRBJ2-1; D remains ambiguous. The CDR3 has 10 amino acids. CDR1 and CDR2 (germline): SQVTM, ANQGSEA. V lost 8 bases, J lost 9 bases, and 11 bases lay in between. The CDR3 DNA follows: TGCAGCCGTTCGGGTGGTGAGCAGTTCTTC. Its protein product is CSRSGGEQFF.

This clonotype has ten or more counts. This chain connects TRBV5-1 to TRBJ1-6; 7 bases match TRBD1. The V and J ends lost 4 bases and 6 bases, in that order; junction bases with no gene match: 10. From germline, CDR1 is SGHRS and CDR2 YFSETQ. This CDR3 is built from 16 residues. The chain's CDR3 is CASSRVGDRVNSPLHF. In nucleotides, the CDR3 is TGCGCCAGCAGCCGTGTAGGGGACAGAGTTAATTCACCCCTCCACTTT. The full variable domain, its missing parts supplied by reference TRBV5-1 and TRBJ1-6, is KAGVTQTPRYLIKTRGQQVTLSCSPISGHRSVSWYQQTPGQGLQFLFEYFSETQRNKGNFPGRFSGRQFSNSRSEMNVSTLELGDSALYLCASSRVGDRVNSPLHFGNGTRLTVT.

In this sample, this clonotype turned up many times. A much bigger clone sits one base away, suggesting this may be a read error. The V call is TRBV9, the J call TRBJ1-6; 7 bases align to TRBD1. The CDR3 length is 15 residues. CDR1 SGDLS and CDR2 YYNGEE come from the germline V gene. CDR3 nucleotides: TGTGCCAGCAGCGTAGGGGGACAGCAAAATTCACCCCCCCACTTT. Protein sequence: CASSVGGQQNSPPHF.

This clonotype was detected many times. The chain uses TRBV6-4 and TRBJ2-3, with 10 positions matching TRBD2. Germline lookup yields CDR1 MRHNA and CDR2 SNTAGT. The V segment lost 6 bases and the J segment 4 bases; nucleotides outside the gene matches: 7. The CDR3 has 15 amino acids. This CDR3 reads CASSLSGRAADTQYF. DNA of the CDR3: TGTGCCAGCAGCTTAAGCGGGAGGGCCGCAGATACGCAGTATTTT.

The chain is built from TRBV4-1 and TRBJ1-2; unclear D gene. Germline CDR1 MGHRA, CDR2 YSYEKL. The V end lost 0 bases, the J end lost 0 bases, and 11 bases lay between the germline ends. The CDR3 is 16 amino acids. The CDR3 spells CASSQDATDTNYGYTF. CDR3 nucleotides: TGCGCCAGCAGCCAAGATGCGACGGATACTAACTATGGCTACACCTTC.

The V gene is TRBV20-1, the J gene TRBJ2-7; TRBD1 aligns across 11 bases. Germline lookup yields CDR1 DFQATT and CDR2 SNEGSKA (reference sequence). The CDR3 spans 15 residues. V lost 4 bases and J lost 5; bases outside the gene matches: 10. The CDR3 reads CSAKWDRGFMDEQYF. CDR3 nucleotides: TGCAGTGCTAAATGGGACAGGGGGTTTATGGACGAGCAGTACTTC.